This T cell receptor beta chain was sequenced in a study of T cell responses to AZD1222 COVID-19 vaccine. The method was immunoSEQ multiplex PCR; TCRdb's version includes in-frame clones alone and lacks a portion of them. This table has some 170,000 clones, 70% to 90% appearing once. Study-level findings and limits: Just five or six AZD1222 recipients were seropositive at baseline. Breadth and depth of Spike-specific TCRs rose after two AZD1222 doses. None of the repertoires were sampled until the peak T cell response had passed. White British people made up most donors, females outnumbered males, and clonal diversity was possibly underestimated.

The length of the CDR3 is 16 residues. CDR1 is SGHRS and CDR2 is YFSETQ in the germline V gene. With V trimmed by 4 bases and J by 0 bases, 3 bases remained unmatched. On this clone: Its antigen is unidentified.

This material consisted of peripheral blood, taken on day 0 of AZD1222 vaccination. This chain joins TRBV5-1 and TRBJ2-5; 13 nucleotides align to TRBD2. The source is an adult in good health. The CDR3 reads CASSTGLAGDQETQYF. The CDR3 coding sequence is TGCGCCAGCAGCACCGGACTAGCGGGGGACCAAGAGACCCAGTACTTC.